The sequence of this TCR beta chain was determined in a study of T cells expressing NK-cell markers. Background on the study: Seven donors tested HCMV-seropositive and one tested seronegative among the eight sequenced. Study conclusions and caveats: Several of the donors also had these clonotypes leading their CD3+CD56-NKG2C+ fraction.

With regard to this clonotype: Its cognate antigen is unknown.

TCRdb reanalyzed the 5' RACE reads, giving one entry per CDR3 protein sequence and no DNA. The repertoire table contains some 500,000 distinct CDR3 sequences. This CDR3 contains 14 residues. Germline V CDR1 and CDR2: MGHDK, SYGVNS. The sample was blood T cells: a sorted CD56 or NKG2C T cell subset, CD4+ or CD8+ T cells, or bulk PBMC T cells (not recorded which). The sequence was collected from a woman aged 45 to 65 in good health. J is TRBJ1-2 and V is TRBV25-1. This chain's CDR3 is CASSGQDGYYGYTF.